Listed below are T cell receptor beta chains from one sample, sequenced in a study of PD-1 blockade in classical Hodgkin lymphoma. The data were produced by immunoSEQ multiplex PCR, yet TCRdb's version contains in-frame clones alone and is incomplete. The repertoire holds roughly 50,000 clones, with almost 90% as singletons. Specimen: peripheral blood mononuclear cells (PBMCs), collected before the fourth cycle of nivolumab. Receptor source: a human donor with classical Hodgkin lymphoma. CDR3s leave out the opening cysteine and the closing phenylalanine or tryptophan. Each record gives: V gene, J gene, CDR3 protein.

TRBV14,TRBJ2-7,ASSPQPSDGPSYEQY
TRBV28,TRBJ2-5,ASSATRTDQETQY
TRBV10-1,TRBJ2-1,ASVRSGYEQF
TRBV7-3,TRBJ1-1,ASSLVGNTEAF
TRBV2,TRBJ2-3,ASSETGGPDTQY
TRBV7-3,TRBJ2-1,ASSYGNGAGSYNEQF
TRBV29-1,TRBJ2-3,SVDDTSGYTDTQY
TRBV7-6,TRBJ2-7,ASSLVVGSGSPYEQY
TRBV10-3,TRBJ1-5,AISDIKGHNNQPQH
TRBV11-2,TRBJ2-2,ASSHLMVVGNTGELF
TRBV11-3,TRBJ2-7,ASVPPGGWEQY
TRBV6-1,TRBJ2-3,ASGIERGLTDTQY
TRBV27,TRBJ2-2,ASSLETGTTGELF
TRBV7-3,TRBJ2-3,ASSNGMKDTQY
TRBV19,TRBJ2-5,ASSIQGAWETQY
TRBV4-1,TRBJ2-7,ASSQVGAGSYEQY
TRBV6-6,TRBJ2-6,ASSFGGSGANVLT
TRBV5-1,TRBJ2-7,ASSPRTGVAYEQY
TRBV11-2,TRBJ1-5,ASSLETVQPQH
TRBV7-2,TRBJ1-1,ASSPHWNTEAF
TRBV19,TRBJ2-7,ASSGSGGYEQY
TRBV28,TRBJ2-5,ASSTTSGKFGTQY
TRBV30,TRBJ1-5,AWKGYSNQPQH
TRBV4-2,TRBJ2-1,ASSQDGTRVSLYNEQF
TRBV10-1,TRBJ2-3,ASRTAPRTDTQY
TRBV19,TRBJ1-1,ASSITWNTEAF
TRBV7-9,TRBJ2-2,ASSYTSASTGELF
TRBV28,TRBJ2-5,ASTKRNQETQY
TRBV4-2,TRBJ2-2,ASSQDGHTNTGELF
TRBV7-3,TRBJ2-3,ASSSKPGTDTQY
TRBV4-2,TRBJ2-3,ASSPGLAGRGVDTQY
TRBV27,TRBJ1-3,ASSPLGAENTIY
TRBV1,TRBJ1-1,TSQAGRGRLVCTEAF
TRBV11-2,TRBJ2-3,ASTGLAGQRAQY
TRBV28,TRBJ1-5,ASSLSGSGFGSNQPQH
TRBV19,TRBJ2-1,ASTRNLGEQF
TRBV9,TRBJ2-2,ASSDTSASNTGELF
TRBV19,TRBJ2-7,ASSGPEGTLAGDYYEQY
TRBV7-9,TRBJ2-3,ASSLVTGTSTDTQY
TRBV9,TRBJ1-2,ASSLDSNYGYT
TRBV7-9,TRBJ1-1,ASSLSAVMNTEAF
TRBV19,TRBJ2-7,ASKEHGKYEQY
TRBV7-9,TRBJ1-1,ASSLSGATTEAF
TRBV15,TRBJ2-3,ATSRAADTQY
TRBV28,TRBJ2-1,ASTQTQNNEQF
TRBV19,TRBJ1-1,ASSIDRGGTEAF
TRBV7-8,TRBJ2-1,ASSLWGRGSTYNEQF
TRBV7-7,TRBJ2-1,ASSLDFYNEQF
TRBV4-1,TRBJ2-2,ASSQEASGNTGELF
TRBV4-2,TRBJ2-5,ASSPSSYRAWETQY
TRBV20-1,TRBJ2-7,SARFGGEY
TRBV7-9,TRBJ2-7,ASSPDYYEQY
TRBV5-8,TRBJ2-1,ASIVAGVANEQF
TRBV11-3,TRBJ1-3,ASSSRGQGHTIY
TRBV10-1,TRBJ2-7,ASGWGGDEQY